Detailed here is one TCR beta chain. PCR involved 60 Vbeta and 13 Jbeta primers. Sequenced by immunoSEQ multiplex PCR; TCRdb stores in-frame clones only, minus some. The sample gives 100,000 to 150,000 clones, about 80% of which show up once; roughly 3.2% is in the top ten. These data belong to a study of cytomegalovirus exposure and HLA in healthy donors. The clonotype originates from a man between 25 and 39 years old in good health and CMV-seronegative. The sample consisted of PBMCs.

The CDR3 sequence is CASSIRGQGQPQHF. The DNA of the CDR3 is TGTGCCAGTAGTATTAGGGGGCAAGGACAGCCCCAGCATTTT. V is TRBV19 and J is TRBJ1-5, with TRBD1 matching 7 bases. Trimming at V came to 3 bases and at J to 7 bases, leaving 6 bases not matched to a gene. Germline V gene data show CDR1 as LNHDA and CDR2 as SQIVND (reference sequence). CDR3 length equals 14 residues.